This passage covers 17 T cell receptor beta chains from one sample sequenced in a study of T cell repertoires in cytomegalovirus infection. Each CDR3 protein gets one entry after TCRdb re-called the reads with MiXCR. Of 200,000 to 300,000 distinct CDR3 sequences detected, 9% to 15% appear once; the ten largest clones hold under 2%. What was sequenced was PBMCs. The receptors were gathered from a human donor in good health (CMV status not recorded). Some clones in this sample may be carry-over from other donors' samples.

There are many counts of this clonotype. This chain uses TRBV11-2 with TRBJ2-1, with TRBD2 matching over 9 bases. Germline assignment: CDR1 SGHAT and CDR2 FQNNGV. The J segment lost 10 bases and the V segment lost 1 base, leaving 14 bases of the junction unmatched. This CDR3 comprises 17 residues. The CDR3 loop reads CASSLVVGLATPREQFF. As DNA, the CDR3 is TGTGCCAGCAGCTTAGTCGTGGGACTAGCCACTCCAAGGGAGCAGTTCTTC.

V is TRBV5-1 and J is TRBJ1-1, with unresolved D. Germline V gene sequence: CDR1 SGHRS, CDR2 YFSETQ. The CDR3 is made up of 14 amino acids. V was clipped by 0 bases and J by 4 bases, with 10 bases between them. Here the CDR3 DNA reads TGCGCCAGCAGCTTGGCGGGATTGGGCACTGAAGCTTTCTTT. As protein: CASSLAGLGTEAFF.

This clonotype was counted many times. The V and J genes are TRBV29-1 and TRBJ2-3, with 7 bases that match TRBD1. The CDR3 is 13 amino acids. The germline V gene has CDR1 SQVTM and CDR2 ANQGSEA. The CDR3 loop reads CSGRQGVADTQYF. The DNA of the CDR3 is TGCAGTGGGAGACAGGGAGTCGCAGATACGCAGTATTTT.

This clonotype came up many times. V is TRBV7-2 and J is TRBJ2-7; no definite D call. The CDR3 has 13 residues. Germline V gives CDR1 SGHTA, CDR2 FQGNSA. Trimming removed 5 bases from V and 0 bases from J, with 8 bases in between. CDR3 DNA sequence: TGTGCCAGCAGCGCCTATAACTCCTACGAGCAGTACTTC. Its translation: CASSAYNSYEQYF.

This clonotype was observed a handful of times. The rearrangement uses TRBV7-3 and TRBJ2-1; 7 nucleotides agree with TRBD2. The CDR3 length is 16 residues. CDR1 is SGHTA, CDR2 FQGTGA, per germline. The junction had 14 bases not matched to a gene; V was cut back by 2 bases and J by 10 bases. CDR3 sequence (DNA): TGTGCCAGCAGCTTATGGGGCGGGAGTAGTTCTACAGAGCAGTTCTTC. Protein sequence: CASSLWGGSSSTEQFF.

For this clonotype: A much larger clone differs from this one at a single base, so this may be a read error. Likely a read error: the CDR3 ends without its conserved phenylalanine or tryptophan. The CDR3 DNA reads as TGTGCCAGTAGTATGGGGGGCATAGGCTCCTACAATGAGCAGTTCTTA. Its translation: CASSMGGIGSYNEQFL. V is TRBV19 and J is TRBJ2-1; D could derive from TRBD1 or TRBD2 (6 bases each). Trimming stripped 3 bases from V and 0 bases from J, with 12 bases between. Germline values: CDR1 LNHDA, CDR2 SQIVND (reference sequence). The CDR3 loop spans 16 amino acids.

Ten or more counts support this clonotype. The rearrangement uses TRBV7-9 and TRBJ2-1, with TRBD2 identical over 9 bases. The CDR3 contains 16 residues. V shed 0 bases and J 3 bases; nucleotides not matched to a gene: 3. Germline loops: CDR1 SEHNR, CDR2 FQNEAQ (reference sequence). This CDR3 is CASSLASGGIYNEQFF. The CDR3 DNA is TGTGCCAGCAGCTTAGCTAGCGGGGGTATCTACAATGAGCAGTTCTTC.

This clonotype appeared a few times. The chain links TRBV20-1 to TRBJ2-7; D is perhaps TRBD2 (6 bases). Germline V gives CDR1 DFQATT, CDR2 SNEGSKA (reference sequence). Trimming pared 3 bases from V and 1 base from J, leaving 16 bases between. The CDR3 is 15 residues long. The CDR3 sequence: CSARGGGGYSYEQYF. Written as DNA, the CDR3 is TGCAGTGCTAGGGGAGGTGGAGGATATTCCTACGAGCAGTACTTC.

This clonotype was seen many times. The V gene is TRBV7-2, the J gene TRBJ2-7; possible D gene TRBD2, 5 bases. There are 14 residues in the CDR3. CDR1 is SGHTA, CDR2 FQGNSA, per germline. V dropped 5 bases and J dropped 7 bases, with 18 bases sitting between them. The CDR3 region has the DNA TGTGCCAGCAGCCAACAACTGGCTAGCCCTGAGCAGTACTTC. Encoded protein: CASSQQLASPEQYF. The whole variable domain, filled in from reference TRBV7-2 and TRBJ2-7, reads GAGVSQSPSNKVTEKGKDVELRCDPISGHTALYWYRQSLGQGLEFLIYFQGNSAPDKSGLPSDRFSAERTGGSVSTLTIQRTQQEDSAVYLCASSQQLASPEQYFGPGTRLTVT.

This clonotype was counted at least ten times. The chain carries TRBV12-3 or TRBV12-4 and TRBJ1-1; D is possibly TRBD1 (5 bases). Trimming removed 4 bases from V and 4 bases from J, with 19 bases in between. The CDR3 has 16 amino acids. For the CDR3, the DNA is TGTGCCAGCAGTTCCTCCGCGGGGGGACCGGCCACTGAAGCTTTCTTT. The encoded protein is CASSSSAGGPATEAFF.

This clonotype was counted ten times or more. The V and J genes are TRBV2 and TRBJ2-7, with 12 bases fitting TRBD1. The germline gives CDR1 SNHLY, CDR2 FYNNEI. V was clipped by 8 bases and J by 5 bases; unmatched bases: 4. This CDR3 is 13 amino acids long. The DNA of the CDR3 is TGTGCCAGCCAGGGACAGGGGGCCAACGAGCAGTACTTC. It specifies CASQGQGANEQYF.

The J gene is TRBJ2-7, the V gene TRBV5-1; 10 bases align to TRBD2. Germline-derived CDR1 and CDR2 are SGHRS and YFSETQ. The CDR3 is 15 amino acids. V lost 3 bases to trimming and J lost 3 bases; unmatched junction nucleotides: 6. CDR3 amino acids: CASSSSGLAIYEQYF. CDR3 coding DNA: TGCGCCAGCAGCTCCTCGGGACTAGCGATCTACGAGCAGTACTTC.

This clonotype has at least ten counts. The V gene is TRBV11-2, the J gene TRBJ2-5; D possibly corresponds to TRBD2 (5 bases). V was trimmed by 0 bases and J by 4 bases, leaving 12 bases between them. The CDR3 spans 15 residues. Germline V CDR1 and CDR2: SGHAT, FQNNGV. CDR3 coding DNA: TGTGCCAGCAGCTTAGATCCTCAGGCGGGAGAGACCCAGTACTTC. This gives the protein CASSLDPQAGETQYF.

This clonotype is medium-sized within its sample. The chain uses TRBV7-2 and TRBJ2-1; D may match TRBD1 or TRBD2 (5 bases each). The CDR3 sequence is 15 residues long. V lost 3 bases, J lost 9 bases, and 18 bases lay in between. Per germline, CDR1 SGHTA and CDR2 FQGNSA. CDR3: CASSLTRGLLGEQFF. For the CDR3, the DNA is TGTGCCAGCAGCTTGACCCGGGGCCTACTTGGTGAGCAGTTCTTC.

In this sample, this clonotype turned up many times. J is TRBJ1-1 and V is TRBV7-9, with D perhaps TRBD1 (5 bases). Germline V gene data show CDR1 as SEHNR and CDR2 as FQNEAQ (reference sequence). Trimming took off 5 bases at V and 11 bases at J, with 15 bases between the two ends. This CDR3 is 12 amino acids long. CDR3 region: CASSAWQGRAFF. The DNA of the CDR3 is TGTGCCAGCAGCGCCTGGCAGGGACGGGCTTTCTTT. The variable domain in full, completed from reference TRBV7-9 and TRBJ1-1, reads DTGVSQNPRHKITKRGQNVTFRCDPISEHNRLYWYRQTLGQGPEFLTYFQNEAQLEKSRLLSDRFSAERPKGSFSTLEIQRTEQGDSAMYLCASSAWQGRAFFGQGTRLTVV.

The table lists this clonotype with many counts. J is TRBJ2-7 and V is TRBV7-2, with 8 bases lining up with TRBD1. This CDR3 is built from 16 residues. Germline loops: CDR1 SGHTA, CDR2 FQGNSA. The V and J ends lost 1 base and 0 bases, in that order; junction bases with no gene match: 5. CDR3 coding DNA: TGTGCCAGCAGCTTAGTCAGGGGGCTTACCTCCTACGAGCAGTACTTC. This encodes CASSLVRGLTSYEQYF.

The sample holds many counts of this clonotype. The chain links TRBV7-2 to TRBJ2-7, with D perhaps matching TRBD2 (6 bases). Looked up from germline, CDR1 is SGHTA and CDR2 is FQGNSA. V lost 5 bases and J 4 bases, leaving 15 bases between the germline ends. CDR3 size: 14 residues. In DNA, the CDR3 is TGTGCCAGCAGCCCGGGACTTTTGGGGTACGAGCAGTACTTC. Its translation: CASSPGLLGYEQYF.